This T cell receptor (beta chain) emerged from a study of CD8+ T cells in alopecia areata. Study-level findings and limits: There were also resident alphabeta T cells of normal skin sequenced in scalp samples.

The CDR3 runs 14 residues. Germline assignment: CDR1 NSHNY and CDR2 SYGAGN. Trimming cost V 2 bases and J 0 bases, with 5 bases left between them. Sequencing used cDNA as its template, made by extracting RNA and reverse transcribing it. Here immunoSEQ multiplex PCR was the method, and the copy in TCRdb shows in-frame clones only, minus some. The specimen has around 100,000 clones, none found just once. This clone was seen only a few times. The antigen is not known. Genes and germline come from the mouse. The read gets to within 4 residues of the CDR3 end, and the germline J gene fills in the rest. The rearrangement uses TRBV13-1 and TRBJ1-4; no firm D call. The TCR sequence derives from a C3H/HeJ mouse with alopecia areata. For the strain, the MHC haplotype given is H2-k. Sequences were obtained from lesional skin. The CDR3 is CASSELISNERLFF. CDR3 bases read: TGTGCCAGCAGTGAACTTATTTCCAACGAA.